This TCR beta chain was recorded in a study of T cells in Graves' hyperthyroidism and ophthalmopathy (dated by TCRdb to the late 2010s). With regard to the full study: Peripheral blood samples were taken at initial diagnosis, before any treatment was given. In addition, the study compared T-cell repertoires in thyroid tissue and in blood from five or six Graves' hyperthyroidism patients. TCR Vbeta CDR3 sequencing of 135 peripheral blood samples (43 ophthalmopathy, about 75 hyperthyroidism and approximately 17 progressor patients) is reported in the paper. After sampling, hyperthyroidism patients received methimazole starting at 30 mg daily, and ophthalmopathy patients received high-dose intravenous methylprednisolone. The 90 to 100 discovery patients were randomly divided into training and test sets at a 7:3 ratio. Whether ophthalmopathy could be predicted prospectively was tested in an independent validation cohort made up of under 20 hyperthyroidism patients plus 17 patients who later progressed to ophthalmopathy. To identify distinguishing TCR V-J signatures, a discovery cohort of about 100 patients was used, comprising 40 to 45 with Graves' ophthalmopathy and 57 with stable Graves' hyperthyroidism.

The research as a whole found: No statistical method was used to fix the sample size in advance, and group allocation was not hidden from the investigators. A model built on a 13 V-J signature distinguished ophthalmopathy from stable hyperthyroidism, reaching 87.88% sensitivity and 81.08% specificity in cross-validation and 80%/75% in testing. Most expanded thyroid clonotypes (frequency above 0.001) were also detected in blood, suggesting blood repertoires may reflect thyroid immune responses. In validation, progression to ophthalmopathy was predicted by the model with roughly 71% sensitivity and 72.22% specificity, a median of approximately 7.1 months before onset.

Stable Graves' hyperthyroidism was defined as no progression to ophthalmopathy during 18 months of follow-up. Hyperthyroidism patients were newly diagnosed, had a disease duration of under 2 months, and were aged 18 to 65 years. Any patient with an uncontrolled infection, another autoimmune disease, pregnancy or lactation was excluded. Diagnoses were based on clinical symptoms, serum thyroxine and TRAb, thyroid ultrasound and orbital computed tomography. Ficoll-Paque density gradient centrifugation was used to isolate PBMCs from around 10 ml of fresh peripheral blood. Trizol reagent was used to extract total RNA, and RNA quality was then checked on an Agilent 2100 Bioanalyzer. V is trimmed back by 4 bases and J by 2 bases, and the junction contains 10 bases that no gene match accounts for. The germline V gene encodes CDR1 MGHRA and CDR2 YSYEKL. Reading from cysteine to phenylalanine, the CDR3 counts 17 amino acids. Just CDR3 DNA is preserved here, 51 bases in frame from base 1.

TCR beta CDR3 regions were amplified from RNA transcripts. For the first round of RT-PCR on the TCR CDR3, the HTBI primer set was used together with the Qiagen OneStep RT-PCR kit. The libraries were constructed in a second round of multiplex PCR and then size-selected and purified. Libraries were sequenced paired-end with 100 bp reads on an Illumina HiSeq2000. In the paper's pipeline: Raw data were processed with SOAPnuke, discarding reads with adapters, uncalled bases, mean Phred below 15, or no exact constant-primer or identifier match. COPE v1.2.5 was used to merge high-quality paired reads, and clonotypes were defined as unique nucleotide sequences. MiTCR v1.1 was used to align clonotypes to the IMGT TRBV, TRBD and TRBJ reference segments. The analysis was restricted to V-J combinations with a frequency above 0.0001, which together covered just over 99% of the repertoires. The TCS score was defined as the ratio of F50 (clonal expansion) to E x V (chaos), calculated using BLOSUM62-based TCRdist between CDR3 peptides within each V-J. Welch's t-statistics and random forest reduced around 520 V-J features to 13, which were used in a naive Bayes classifier (R e1071). In-frame beta chains were kept once TCRdb had trimmed the public reads at Q25 with fastp and called clones with MiXCR. CDR3 protein duplicates are merged, each entry listing the most common genes and DNA. These V and J calls derive from TCRdb rather than the authors' analysis. In this sample the table shows 350,000 or so distinct CDR3 sequences, over 15% of which occur a single time. The biggest ten clones account for roughly 49% of the sample.

Comments on this clonotype: No antigen is known for it. No per-base quality is available; no much larger clone lies one base away.

Sequencing was done on a sample of blood. The receptor comes from a woman in her fifties or sixties with Graves' hyperthyroidism. This receptor chain uses TRBV4-1 and TRBJ1-2; the central 10 bases match TRBD1. Here the CDR3 is given as CASSRRGTGDSNYGYTF. The nucleotides are TGCGCCAGCAGCCGCCGAGGGACAGGGGATTCGAACTATGGCTACACCTTC.